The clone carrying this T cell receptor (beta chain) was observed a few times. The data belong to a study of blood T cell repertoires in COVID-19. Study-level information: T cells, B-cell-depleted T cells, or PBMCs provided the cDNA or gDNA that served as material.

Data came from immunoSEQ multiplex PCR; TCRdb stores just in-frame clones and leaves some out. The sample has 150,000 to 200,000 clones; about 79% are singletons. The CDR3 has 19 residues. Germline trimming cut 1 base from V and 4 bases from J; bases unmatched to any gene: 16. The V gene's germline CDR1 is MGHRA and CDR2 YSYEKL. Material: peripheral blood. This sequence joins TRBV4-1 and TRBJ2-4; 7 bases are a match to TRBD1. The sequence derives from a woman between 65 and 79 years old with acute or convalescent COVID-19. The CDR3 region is CASSQVSADGWTGKNIQYF. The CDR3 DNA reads TGCGCCAGCAGCCAAGTTTCGGCGGACGGGTGGACAGGTAAAAACATTCAGTACTTC.